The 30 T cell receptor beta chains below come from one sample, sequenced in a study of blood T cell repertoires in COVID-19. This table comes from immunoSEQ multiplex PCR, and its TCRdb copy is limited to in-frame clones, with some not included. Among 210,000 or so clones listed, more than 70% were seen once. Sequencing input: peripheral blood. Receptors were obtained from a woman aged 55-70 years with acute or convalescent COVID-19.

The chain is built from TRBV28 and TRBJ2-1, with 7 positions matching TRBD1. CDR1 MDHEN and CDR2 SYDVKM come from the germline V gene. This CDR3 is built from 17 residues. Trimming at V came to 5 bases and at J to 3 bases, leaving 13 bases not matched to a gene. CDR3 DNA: TGTGCCAGCAGTACGAGACAGGGCGTTTACTACTACAATGAGCAGTTCTTC. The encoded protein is CASSTRQGVYYYNEQFF.

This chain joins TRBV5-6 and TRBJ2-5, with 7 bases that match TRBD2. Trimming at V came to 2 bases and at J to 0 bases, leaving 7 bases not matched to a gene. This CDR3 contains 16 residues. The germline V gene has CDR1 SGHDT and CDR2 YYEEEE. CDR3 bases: TGTGCCAGCAGCTTAGCGGGAATCCCGTACCAAGAGACCCAGTACTTC. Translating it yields CASSLAGIPYQETQYF. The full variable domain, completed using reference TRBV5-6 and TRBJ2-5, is DAGVTQSPTHLIKTRGQQVTLRCSPKSGHDTVSWYQQALGQGPQFIFQYYEEEERQRGNFPDRFSGHQFPNYSSELNVNALLLGDSALYLCASSLAGIPYQETQYFGPGTRLLVL.

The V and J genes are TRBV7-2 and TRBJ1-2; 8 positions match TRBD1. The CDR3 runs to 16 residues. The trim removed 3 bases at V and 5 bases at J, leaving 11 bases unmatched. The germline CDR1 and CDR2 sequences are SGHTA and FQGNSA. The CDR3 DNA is TGTGCCAGCAGCTTGGGACAGGCGGGGGTTAAGTATGGCTACACCTTC. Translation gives CASSLGQAGVKYGYTF. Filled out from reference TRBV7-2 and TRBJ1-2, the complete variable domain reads GAGVSQSPSNKVTEKGKDVELRCDPISGHTALYWYRQSLGQGLEFLIYFQGNSAPDKSGLPSDRFSAERTGGSVSTLTIQRTQQEDSAVYLCASSLGQAGVKYGYTFGSGTRLTVV.

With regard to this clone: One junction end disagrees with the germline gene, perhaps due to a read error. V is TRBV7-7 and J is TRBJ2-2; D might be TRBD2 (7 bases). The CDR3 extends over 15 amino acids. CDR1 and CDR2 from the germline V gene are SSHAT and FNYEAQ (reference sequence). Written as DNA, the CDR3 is TGTGCTAGCAGCTTAGAGAGGGGGGGATCCGGGGAGCTGTTTTTT. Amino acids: CASSLERGGSGELFF.

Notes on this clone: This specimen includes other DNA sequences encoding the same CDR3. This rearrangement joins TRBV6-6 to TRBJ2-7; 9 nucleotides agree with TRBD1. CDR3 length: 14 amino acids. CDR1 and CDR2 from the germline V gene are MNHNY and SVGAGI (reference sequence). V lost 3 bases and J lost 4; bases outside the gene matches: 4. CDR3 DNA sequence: TGTGCCAGCAGTTATCCTGGACAGGGGTACGAGCAGTACTTC. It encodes CASSYPGQGYEQYF.

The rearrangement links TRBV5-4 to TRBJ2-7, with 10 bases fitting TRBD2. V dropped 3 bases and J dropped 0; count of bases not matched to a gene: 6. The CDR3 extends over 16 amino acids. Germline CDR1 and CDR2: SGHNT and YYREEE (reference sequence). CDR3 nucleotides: TGTGCCAGCAGCTCGACTAGCGGGCTTAGCTCCTACGAGCAGTACTTC. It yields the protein CASSSTSGLSSYEQYF. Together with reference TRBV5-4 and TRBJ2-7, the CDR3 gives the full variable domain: ETGVTQSPTHLIKTRGQQVTLRCSSQSGHNTVSWYQQALGQGPQFIFQYYREEENGRGNFPPRFSGLQFPNYSSELNVNALELDDSALYLCASSSTSGLSSYEQYFGPGTRLTVT.

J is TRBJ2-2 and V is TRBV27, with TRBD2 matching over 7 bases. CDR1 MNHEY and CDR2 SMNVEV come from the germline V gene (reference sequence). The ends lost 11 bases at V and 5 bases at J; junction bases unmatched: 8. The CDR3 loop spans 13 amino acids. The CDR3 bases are TGTGCCTCCACCCCGGGGGGTACCGGGGAGCTGTTTTTT. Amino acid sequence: CASTPGGTGELFF.

In DNA, the CDR3 is TGCGCCAGCAGTGAGTCGAGGGCAGGCCCCCAGCATTTT. It encodes CASSESRAGPQHF. V is TRBV10-2 and J is TRBJ1-5; the D is unclear. The V end lost 0 bases, the J end lost 10 bases, and 10 bases lay between the germline ends. CDR1 and CDR2 (germline): WSHSY, SAAADI. The CDR3 covers 13 residues.

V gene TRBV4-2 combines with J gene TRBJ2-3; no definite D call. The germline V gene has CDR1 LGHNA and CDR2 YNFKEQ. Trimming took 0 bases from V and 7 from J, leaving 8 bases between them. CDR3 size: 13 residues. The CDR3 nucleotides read TGTGCCAGCAGCCAAGATCGGCGGTATACGCAGTATTTT. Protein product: CASSQDRRYTQYF.

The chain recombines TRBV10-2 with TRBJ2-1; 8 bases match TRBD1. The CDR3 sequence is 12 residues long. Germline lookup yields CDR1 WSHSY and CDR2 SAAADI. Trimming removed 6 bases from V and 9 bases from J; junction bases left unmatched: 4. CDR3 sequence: CASRETGGEQFF. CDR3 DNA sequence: TGCGCCAGCAGGGAAACAGGGGGTGAGCAGTTCTTC.

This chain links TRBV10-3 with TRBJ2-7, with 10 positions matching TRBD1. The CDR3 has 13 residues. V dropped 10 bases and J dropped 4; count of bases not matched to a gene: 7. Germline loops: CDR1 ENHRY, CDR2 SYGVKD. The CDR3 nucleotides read TGTGCCACGAGGACAGGGGGGGCGTACGAGCAGTACTTC. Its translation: CATRTGGAYEQYF.

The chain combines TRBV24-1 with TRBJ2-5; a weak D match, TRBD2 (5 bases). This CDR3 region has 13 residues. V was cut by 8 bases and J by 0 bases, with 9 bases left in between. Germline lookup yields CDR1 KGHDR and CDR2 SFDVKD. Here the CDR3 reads CATTWEYQETQYF. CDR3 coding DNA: TGTGCCACCACTTGGGAGTACCAAGAGACCCAGTACTTC.

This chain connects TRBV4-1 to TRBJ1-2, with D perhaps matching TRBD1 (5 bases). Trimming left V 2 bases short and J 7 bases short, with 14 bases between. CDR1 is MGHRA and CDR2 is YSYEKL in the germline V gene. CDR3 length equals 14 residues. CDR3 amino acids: CASSQTGLGSGYTF. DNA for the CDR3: TGCGCCAGCAGCCAAACGGGACTCGGAAGTGGCTACACCTTC.

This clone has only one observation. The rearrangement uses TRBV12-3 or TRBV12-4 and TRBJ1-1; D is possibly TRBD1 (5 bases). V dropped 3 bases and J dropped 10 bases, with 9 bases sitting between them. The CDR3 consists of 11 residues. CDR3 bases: TGTGCCAGCAGTTTTGGACAAAGAGCTTTCTTT. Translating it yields CASSFGQRAFF.

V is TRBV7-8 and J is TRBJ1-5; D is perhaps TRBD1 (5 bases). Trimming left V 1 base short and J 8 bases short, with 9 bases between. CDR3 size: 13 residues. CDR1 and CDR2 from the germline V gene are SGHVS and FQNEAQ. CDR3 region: CASSLGGGKPQHF. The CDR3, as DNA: TGTGCCAGCAGCTTAGGTGGGGGGAAGCCCCAGCATTTT.

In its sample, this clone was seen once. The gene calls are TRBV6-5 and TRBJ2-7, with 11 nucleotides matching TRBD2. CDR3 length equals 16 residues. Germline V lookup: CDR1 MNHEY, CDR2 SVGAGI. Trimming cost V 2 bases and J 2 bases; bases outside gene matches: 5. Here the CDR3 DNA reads TGTGCCAGCAGTTACGCCGGGACTAGCGGTCCCTACGAGCAGTACTTC. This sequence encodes CASSYAGTSGPYEQYF.

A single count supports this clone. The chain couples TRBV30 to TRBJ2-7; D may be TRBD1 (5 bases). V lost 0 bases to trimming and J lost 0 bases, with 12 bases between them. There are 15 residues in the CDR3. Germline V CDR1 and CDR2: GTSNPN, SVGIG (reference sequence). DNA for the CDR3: TGTGCCTGGAGTGTAAGGGGCGCCTTCTCCTACGAGCAGTACTTC. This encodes CAWSVRGAFSYEQYF.

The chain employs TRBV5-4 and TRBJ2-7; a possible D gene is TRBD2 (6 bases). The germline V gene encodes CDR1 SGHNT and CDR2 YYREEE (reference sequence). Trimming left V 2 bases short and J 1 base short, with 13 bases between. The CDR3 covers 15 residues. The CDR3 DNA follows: TGTGCCAGCAGCTTAGGAGGGCCAAATTCCTACGAGCAGTACTTC. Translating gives CASSLGGPNSYEQYF.

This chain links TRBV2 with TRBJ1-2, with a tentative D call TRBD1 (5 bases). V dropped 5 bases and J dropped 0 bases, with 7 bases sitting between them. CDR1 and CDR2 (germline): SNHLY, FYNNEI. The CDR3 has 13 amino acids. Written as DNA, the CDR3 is TGTGCCAGCAGTAGGGGCCCTAACTATGGCTACACCTTC. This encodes CASSRGPNYGYTF.

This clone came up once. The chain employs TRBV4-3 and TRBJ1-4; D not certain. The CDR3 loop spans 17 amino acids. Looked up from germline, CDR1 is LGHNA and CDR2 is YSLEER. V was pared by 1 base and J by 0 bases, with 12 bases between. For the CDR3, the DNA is TGCGCCAGCAGCCAAGGGGCCACTAGCTCAACTAATGAAAAACTGTTTTTT. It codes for CASSQGATSSTNEKLFF.

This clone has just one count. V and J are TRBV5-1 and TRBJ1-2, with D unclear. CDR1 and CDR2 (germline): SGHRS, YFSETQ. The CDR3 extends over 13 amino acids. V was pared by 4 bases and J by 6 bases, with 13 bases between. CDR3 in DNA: TGCGCCAGCAGCCCGTATTTCGGGGATGGCTACACCTTC. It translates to CASSPYFGDGYTF.

The CDR3 DNA sequence: TGTGCCAGCAGTTATGAGCGGGCCTACATGCGAAGCAGGGATACGCAGTATTTT. The encoded protein is CASSYERAYMRSRDTQYF. The V gene is TRBV6-2 or TRBV6-3, the J gene TRBJ2-3, with TRBD2 as a possible D gene (6 bases). The CDR3 has 18 amino acids. In germline, CDR1 is MNHEY, CDR2 SVGEGT. V gave up 3 bases and J gave up 6 bases, with 25 bases separating them.

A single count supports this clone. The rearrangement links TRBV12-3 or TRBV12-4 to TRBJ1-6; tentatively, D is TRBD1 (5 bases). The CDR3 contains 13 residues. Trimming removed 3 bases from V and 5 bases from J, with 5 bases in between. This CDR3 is CASSLDNNSPLHF. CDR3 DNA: TGTGCCAGCAGTTTGGACAATAATTCACCCCTCCACTTT.

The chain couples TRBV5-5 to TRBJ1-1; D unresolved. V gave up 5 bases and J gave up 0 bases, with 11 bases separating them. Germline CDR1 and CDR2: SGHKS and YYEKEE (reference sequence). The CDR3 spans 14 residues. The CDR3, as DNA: TGTGCCAGCAGGTCTTATACAGTGAACACTGAAGCTTTCTTT. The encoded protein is CASRSYTVNTEAFF.

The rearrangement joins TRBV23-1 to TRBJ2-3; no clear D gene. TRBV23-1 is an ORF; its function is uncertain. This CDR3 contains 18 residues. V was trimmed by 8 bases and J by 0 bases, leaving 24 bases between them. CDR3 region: CASLVFKRAHASTDTQYF. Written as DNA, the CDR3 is TGCGCCAGCCTCGTCTTTAAACGAGCTCACGCTAGCACAGATACGCAGTATTTT.

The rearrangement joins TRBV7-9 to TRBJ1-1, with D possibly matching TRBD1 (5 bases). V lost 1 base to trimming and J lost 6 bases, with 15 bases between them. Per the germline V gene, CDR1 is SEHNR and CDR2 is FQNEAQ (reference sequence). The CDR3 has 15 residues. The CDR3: CASSLVQMSGAEAFF. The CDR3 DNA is TGTGCCAGCAGCTTAGTGCAGATGTCGGGGGCTGAAGCTTTCTTT.

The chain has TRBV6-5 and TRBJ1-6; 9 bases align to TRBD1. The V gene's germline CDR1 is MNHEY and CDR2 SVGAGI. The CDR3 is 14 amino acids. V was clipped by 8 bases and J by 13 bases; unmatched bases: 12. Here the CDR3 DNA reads TGTGCCAGCGGGGCGGGACAGGGAAGTTTGCCCCTCCACTTT. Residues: CASGAGQGSLPLHF.

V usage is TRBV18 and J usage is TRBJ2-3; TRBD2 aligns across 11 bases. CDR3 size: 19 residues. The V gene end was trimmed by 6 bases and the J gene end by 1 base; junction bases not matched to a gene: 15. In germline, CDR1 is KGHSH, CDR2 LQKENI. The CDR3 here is CASSPKRLAGGSRTDTQYF. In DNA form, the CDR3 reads TGTGCCAGCTCCCCTAAAAGGCTAGCGGGAGGATCCCGCACAGATACGCAGTATTTT.

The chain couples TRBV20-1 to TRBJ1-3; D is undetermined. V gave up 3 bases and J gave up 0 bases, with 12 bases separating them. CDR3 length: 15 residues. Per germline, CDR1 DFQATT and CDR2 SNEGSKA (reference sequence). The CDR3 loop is CSASTDSPSGNTIYF. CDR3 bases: TGCAGTGCTAGTACCGACTCTCCCTCTGGAAACACCATATATTTT.

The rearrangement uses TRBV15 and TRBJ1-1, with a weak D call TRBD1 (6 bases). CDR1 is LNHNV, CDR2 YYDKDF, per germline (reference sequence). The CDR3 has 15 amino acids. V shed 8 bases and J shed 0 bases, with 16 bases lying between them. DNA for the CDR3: TGTGCCACCCAATCCCCAGGGGTAATGAACACTGAAGCTTTCTTT. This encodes CATQSPGVMNTEAFF.